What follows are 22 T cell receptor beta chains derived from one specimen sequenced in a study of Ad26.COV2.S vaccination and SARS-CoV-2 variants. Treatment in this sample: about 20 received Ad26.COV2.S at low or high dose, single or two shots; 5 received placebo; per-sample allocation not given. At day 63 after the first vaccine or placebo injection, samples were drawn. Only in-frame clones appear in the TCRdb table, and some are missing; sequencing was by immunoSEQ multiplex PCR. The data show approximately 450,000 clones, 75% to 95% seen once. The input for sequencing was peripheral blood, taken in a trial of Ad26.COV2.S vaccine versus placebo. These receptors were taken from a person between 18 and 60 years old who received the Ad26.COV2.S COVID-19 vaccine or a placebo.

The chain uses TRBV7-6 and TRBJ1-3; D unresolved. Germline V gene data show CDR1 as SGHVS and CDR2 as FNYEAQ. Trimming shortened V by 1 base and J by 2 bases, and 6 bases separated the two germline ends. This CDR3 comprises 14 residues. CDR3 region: CASSLELAGNTIYF. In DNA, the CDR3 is TGTGCCAGCAGCTTAGAACTGGCTGGAAACACCATATATTTT.

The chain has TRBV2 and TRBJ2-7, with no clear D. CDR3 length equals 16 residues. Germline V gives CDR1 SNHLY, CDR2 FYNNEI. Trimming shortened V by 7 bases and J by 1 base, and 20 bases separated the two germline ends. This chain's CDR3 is CASNPRQATSSYEQYF. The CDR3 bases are TGTGCCAGCAACCCCCGCCAAGCCACCTCTTCCTACGAGCAGTACTTC.

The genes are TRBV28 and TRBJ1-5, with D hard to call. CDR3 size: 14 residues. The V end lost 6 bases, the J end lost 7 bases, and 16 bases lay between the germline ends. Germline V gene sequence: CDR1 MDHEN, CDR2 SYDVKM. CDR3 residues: CASRPGPSMQPQHF. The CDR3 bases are TGTGCCAGCAGACCCGGCCCAAGCATGCAGCCCCAGCATTTT.

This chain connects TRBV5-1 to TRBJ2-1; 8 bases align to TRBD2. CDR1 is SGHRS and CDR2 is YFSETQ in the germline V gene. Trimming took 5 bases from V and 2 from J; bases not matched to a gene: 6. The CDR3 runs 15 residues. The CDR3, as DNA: TGCGCCAGCAGTGCAGCGGGGGACACCTACAATGAGCAGTTCTTC. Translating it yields CASSAAGDTYNEQFF. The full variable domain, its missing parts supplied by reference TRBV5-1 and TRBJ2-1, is KAGVTQTPRYLIKTRGQQVTLSCSPISGHRSVSWYQQTPGQGLQFLFEYFSETQRNKGNFPGRFSGRQFSNSRSEMNVSTLELGDSALYLCASSAAGDTYNEQFFGPGTRLTVL.

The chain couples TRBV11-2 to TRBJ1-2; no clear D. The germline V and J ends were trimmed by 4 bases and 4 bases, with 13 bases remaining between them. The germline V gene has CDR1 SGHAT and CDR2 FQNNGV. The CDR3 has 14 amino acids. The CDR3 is CASSSLSPVYGYTF. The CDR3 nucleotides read TGTGCCAGCAGCTCACTCTCCCCTGTCTATGGCTACACCTTC. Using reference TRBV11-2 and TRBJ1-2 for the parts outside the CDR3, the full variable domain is EAGVAQSPRYKIIEKRQSVAFWCNPISGHATLYWYQQILGQGPKLLIQFQNNGVVDDSQLPKDRFSAERLKGVDSTLKIQPAKLEDSAVYLCASSSLSPVYGYTFGSGTRLTVV.

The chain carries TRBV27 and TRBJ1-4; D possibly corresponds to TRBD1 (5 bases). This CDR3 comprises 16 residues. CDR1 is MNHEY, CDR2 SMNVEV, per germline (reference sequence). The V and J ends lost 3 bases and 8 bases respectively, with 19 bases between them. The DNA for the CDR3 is TGTGCCAGCAGTTTCCTCCCTCCGGGGGTGGAGGAAAAACTGTTTTTT. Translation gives CASSFLPPGVEEKLFF. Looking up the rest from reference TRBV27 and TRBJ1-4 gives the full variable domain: EAQVTQNPRYLITVTGKKLTVTCSQNMNHEYMSWYRQDPGLGLRQIYYSMNVEVTDKGDVPEGYKVSRKEKRNFPLILESPSPNQTSLYFCASSFLPPGVEEKLFFGSGTQLSVL.

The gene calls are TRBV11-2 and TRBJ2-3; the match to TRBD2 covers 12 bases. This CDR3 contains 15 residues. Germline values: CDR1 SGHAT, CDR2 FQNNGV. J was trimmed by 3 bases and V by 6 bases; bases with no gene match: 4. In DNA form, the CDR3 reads TGTGCCAGCAGGACTAGCGGGAGTACGACAGATACGCAGTATTTT. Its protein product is CASRTSGSTTDTQYF.

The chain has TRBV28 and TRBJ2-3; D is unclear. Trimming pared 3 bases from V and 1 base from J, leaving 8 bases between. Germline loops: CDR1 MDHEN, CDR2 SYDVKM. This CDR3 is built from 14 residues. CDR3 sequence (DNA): TGTGCCAGCAGTTTTAGGACCGGCACAGATACGCAGTATTTT. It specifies CASSFRTGTDTQYF.

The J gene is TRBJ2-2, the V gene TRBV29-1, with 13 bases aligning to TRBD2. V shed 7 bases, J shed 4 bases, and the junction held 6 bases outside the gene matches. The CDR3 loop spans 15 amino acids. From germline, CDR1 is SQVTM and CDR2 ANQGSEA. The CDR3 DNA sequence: TGCAGCGCTTCGGGACTAGCGGGAACCACCGGGGAGCTGTTTTTT. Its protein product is CSASGLAGTTGELFF.

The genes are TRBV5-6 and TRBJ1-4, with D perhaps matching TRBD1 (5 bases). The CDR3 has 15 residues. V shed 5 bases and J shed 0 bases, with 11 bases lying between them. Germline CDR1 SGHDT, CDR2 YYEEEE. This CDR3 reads CASRRGPATNEKLFF. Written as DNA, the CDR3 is TGTGCCAGCAGGAGGGGACCTGCAACTAATGAAAAACTGTTTTTT. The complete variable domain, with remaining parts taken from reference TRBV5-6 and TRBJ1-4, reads DAGVTQSPTHLIKTRGQQVTLRCSPKSGHDTVSWYQQALGQGPQFIFQYYEEEERQRGNFPDRFSGHQFPNYSSELNVNALLLGDSALYLCASRRGPATNEKLFFGSGTQLSVL.

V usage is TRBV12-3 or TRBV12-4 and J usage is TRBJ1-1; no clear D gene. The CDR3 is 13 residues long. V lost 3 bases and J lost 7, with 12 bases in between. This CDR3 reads CASSFRGLDEAFF. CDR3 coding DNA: TGTGCCAGCAGTTTTAGAGGCCTGGATGAAGCTTTCTTT.

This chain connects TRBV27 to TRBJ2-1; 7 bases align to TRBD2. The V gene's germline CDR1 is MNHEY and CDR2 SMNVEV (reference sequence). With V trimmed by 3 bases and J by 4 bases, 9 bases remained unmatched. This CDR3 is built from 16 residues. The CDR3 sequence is CASSFSGEGPYNEQFF. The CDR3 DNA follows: TGTGCCAGCAGTTTTTCGGGGGAGGGCCCTTACAATGAGCAGTTCTTC.

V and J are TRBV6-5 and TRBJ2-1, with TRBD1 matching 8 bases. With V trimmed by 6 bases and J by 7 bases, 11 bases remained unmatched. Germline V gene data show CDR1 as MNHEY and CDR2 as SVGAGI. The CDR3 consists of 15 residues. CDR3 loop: CASRTGTGLRNEQFF. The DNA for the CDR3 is TGTGCCAGCAGAACCGGGACAGGCCTCCGGAATGAGCAGTTCTTC.

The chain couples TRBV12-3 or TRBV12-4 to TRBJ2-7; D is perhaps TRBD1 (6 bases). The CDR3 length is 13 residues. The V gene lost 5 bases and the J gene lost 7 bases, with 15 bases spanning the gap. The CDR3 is CASSRGTSREQYF. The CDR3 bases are TGTGCCAGCAGTCGTGGGACATCACGGGAGCAGTACTTC.

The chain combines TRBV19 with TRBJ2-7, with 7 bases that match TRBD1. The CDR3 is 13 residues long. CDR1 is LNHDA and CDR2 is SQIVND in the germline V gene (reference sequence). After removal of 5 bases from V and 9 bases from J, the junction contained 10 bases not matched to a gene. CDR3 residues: CASSATGTRAQYF. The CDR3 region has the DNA TGTGCCAGTAGTGCGACAGGGACGAGGGCGCAGTACTTC.

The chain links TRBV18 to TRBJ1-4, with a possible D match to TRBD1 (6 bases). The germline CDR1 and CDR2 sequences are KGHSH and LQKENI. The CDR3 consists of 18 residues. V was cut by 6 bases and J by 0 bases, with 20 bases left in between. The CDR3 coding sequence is TGTGCCAGCTCCCCAGGGACACGGACAGCTGCAACTAATGAAAAACTGTTTTTT. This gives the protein CASSPGTRTAATNEKLFF.

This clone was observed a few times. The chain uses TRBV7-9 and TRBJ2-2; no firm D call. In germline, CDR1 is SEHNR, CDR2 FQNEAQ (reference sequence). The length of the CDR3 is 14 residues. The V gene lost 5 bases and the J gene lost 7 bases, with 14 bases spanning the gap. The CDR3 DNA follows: TGTGCCAGCAGCCTCACGCAGGTCAACGGGGAGCTGTTTTTT. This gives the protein CASSLTQVNGELFF.

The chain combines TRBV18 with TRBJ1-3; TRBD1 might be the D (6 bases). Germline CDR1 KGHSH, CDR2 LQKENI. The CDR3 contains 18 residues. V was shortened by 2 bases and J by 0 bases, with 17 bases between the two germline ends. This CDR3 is CASSPNTGQMSSGNTIYF. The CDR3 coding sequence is TGTGCCAGCTCACCAAATACCGGACAGATGAGCTCTGGAAACACCATATATTTT.

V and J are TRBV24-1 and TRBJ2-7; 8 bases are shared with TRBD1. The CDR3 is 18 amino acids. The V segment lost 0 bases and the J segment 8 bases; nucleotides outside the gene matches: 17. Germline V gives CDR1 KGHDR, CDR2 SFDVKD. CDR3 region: CATSDLPISGDRPEQQYF. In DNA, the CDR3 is TGTGCCACCAGTGATTTGCCTATTTCCGGGGACAGGCCAGAACAGCAGTACTTC.

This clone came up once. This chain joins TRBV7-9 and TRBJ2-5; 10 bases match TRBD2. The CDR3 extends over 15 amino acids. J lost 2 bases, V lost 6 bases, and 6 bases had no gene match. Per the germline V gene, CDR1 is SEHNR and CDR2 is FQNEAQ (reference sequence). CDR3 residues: CASSPGTSEQETQYF. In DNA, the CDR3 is TGTGCCAGCAGTCCAGGGACTAGCGAACAAGAGACCCAGTACTTC.

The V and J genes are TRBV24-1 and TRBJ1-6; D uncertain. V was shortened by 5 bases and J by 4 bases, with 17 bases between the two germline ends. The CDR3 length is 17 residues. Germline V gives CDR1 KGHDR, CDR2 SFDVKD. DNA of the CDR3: TGTGCCACCAGTGGAAAAACACGACCATATTATAATTCACCCCTCCACTTT. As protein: CATSGKTRPYYNSPLHF.

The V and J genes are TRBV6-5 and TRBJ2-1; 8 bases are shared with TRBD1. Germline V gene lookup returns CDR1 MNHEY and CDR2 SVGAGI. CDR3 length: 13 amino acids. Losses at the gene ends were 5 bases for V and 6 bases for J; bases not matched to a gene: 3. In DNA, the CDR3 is TGTGCCAGCAGTCTAGACAGGGGCAATGAGCAGTTCTTC. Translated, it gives CASSLDRGNEQFF.